This T cell receptor beta chain was recorded in a study of T cells after posttransplantation cyclophosphamide. This clone showed up just a few times. The target antigen is unknown. Methotrexate plus calcineurin inhibitor accompanied controls' myeloablative marrow transplants; sampling was 1 year later. Per germline, CDR1 SGHTA and CDR2 FQGTGA. The CDR3 covers 16 residues. Trimming pared 5 bases from V and 2 bases from J, leaving 16 bases between. Overall study findings and caveats: Later blood repertoires were often dominated by clones from the donor CD8+ memory compartment. Tissue-infiltrating T cells from skin or gut overlapped little with blood T cells. TRB clonality was highly associated with recipient CMV seropositivity and reactivation.

Using immunoSEQ multiplex PCR, the repertoire was profiled, and TCRdb retains in-frame clones only, with some absent. Of about 16,000 clones listed, roughly 87% are singletons. The V and J genes are TRBV7-3 and TRBJ1-3; no clear D gene. This receptor was obtained from a male patient in his fifties who received an allogeneic stem cell transplant from an unrelated donor, was CMV-positive, and had chronic GVHD only. Some T cells may be supplied by the graft donor. The sample here was PBMCs, taken after an allogeneic stem cell transplant with a calcineurin inhibitor and methotrexate. In DNA form, the CDR3 reads TGTGCCAGCAGCGCTGGGCCGTCTGTGGCTGGAAACACCATATATTTT. Encoded protein: CASSAGPSVAGNTIYF.